This entry lists 13 T cell receptor beta chains sequenced from one sample in a study of control samples from healthy donors and cancer patients. Some clones are missing from TCRdb's copy, which holds only in-frame ones; the method was immunoSEQ multiplex PCR. The sample shows about 130,000 clones, about 90% of them seen only once. The sample taken for sequencing was blood. All receptors come from a man younger than 30 in good health.

The rearrangement joins TRBV6-6 to TRBJ1-6, with 11 nucleotides matching TRBD1. The germline gives CDR1 MNHNY, CDR2 SVGAGI (reference sequence). J gave up 9 bases and V 4 bases, and 2 bases lay outside the gene matches. The CDR3 contains 14 residues. In DNA, the CDR3 is TGTGCCAGCAGTTGGGACAGGGGGAGTTCACCCCTCCACTTT. The encoded protein is CASSWDRGSSPLHF.

This chain joins TRBV27 and TRBJ1-1; tentatively, D is TRBD1 (5 bases). Germline-derived CDR1 and CDR2 are MNHEY and SMNVEV (reference sequence). V was cut by 6 bases and J by 0 bases, with 11 bases left in between. This CDR3 has 14 amino acids. CDR3 coding DNA: TGTGCCAGCAGATGGGAGGGACTGAACACTGAAGCTTTCTTT. This gives the protein CASRWEGLNTEAFF.

The chain uses TRBV18 and TRBJ1-5; TRBD1 matches at 10 bases. The CDR3 runs to 16 residues. V lost 3 bases and J lost 6; bases outside the gene matches: 8. Germline V gene data show CDR1 as KGHSH and CDR2 as LQKENI. This CDR3 is CASSPQDRGGSQPQHF. CDR3 bases: TGTGCCAGCTCACCCCAGGACAGGGGGGGAAGTCAGCCCCAGCATTTT.

The chain carries TRBV4-1 and TRBJ1-4; D ambiguous. The ends were cut back, 4 bases at V and 4 bases at J, with 13 bases in the middle. Germline assignment: CDR1 MGHRA and CDR2 YSYEKL. The CDR3 contains 15 residues. Here the CDR3 reads CASSLGSTSNEKLFF. The CDR3 nucleotides are TGCGCCAGCAGCCTGGGAAGCACAAGTAATGAAAAACTGTTTTTT.

V is TRBV10-3 and J is TRBJ1-5, with no clear D. Germline CDR1 and CDR2: ENHRY and SYGVKD. V lost 6 bases and J lost 0, with 6 bases in between. The CDR3 is 13 residues long. The CDR3 nucleotides are TGTGCCATCAGCCAGGATAGCAATCAGCCCCAGCATTTT. Translated: CAISQDSNQPQHF.

The chain links TRBV19 to TRBJ1-1; D is possibly TRBD1 (5 bases). Per germline, CDR1 LNHDA and CDR2 SQIVND (reference sequence). CDR3 length: 15 residues. V was cut by 3 bases and J by 1 base, with 12 bases left in between. The CDR3 DNA reads as TGTGCCAGTAGTATTGTGCTGGGGGGGAACACTGAAGCTTTCTTT. Amino acids: CASSIVLGGNTEAFF.

This sequence joins TRBV11-2 and TRBJ1-4; 9 bases are shared with TRBD1. V gave up 7 bases and J gave up 7 bases; unmatched junction bases: 10. The CDR3 is made up of 15 amino acids. The germline gives CDR1 SGHAT, CDR2 FQNNGV. Here the CDR3 reads CASTPGQGKGEKLFF. CDR3 in DNA: TGTGCCAGCACCCCCGGACAGGGGAAGGGTGAAAAACTGTTTTTT. Full variable domain (outside the CDR3, taken from reference TRBV11-2 and TRBJ1-4): EAGVAQSPRYKIIEKRQSVAFWCNPISGHATLYWYQQILGQGPKLLIQFQNNGVVDDSQLPKDRFSAERLKGVDSTLKIQPAKLEDSAVYLCASTPGQGKGEKLFFGSGTQLSVL.

The chain joins TRBV7-9 to TRBJ2-2; the match to TRBD2 covers 7 bases. Germline V gene lookup returns CDR1 SEHNR and CDR2 FQNEAQ (reference sequence). J was trimmed by 5 bases and V by 1 base; bases with no gene match: 4. There are 15 residues in the CDR3. CDR3 sequence reads: CASSLEQGGTGELFF. CDR3 DNA sequence: TGTGCCAGCAGCTTAGAGCAGGGAGGGACCGGGGAGCTGTTTTTT.

This clone was found a few times. V usage is TRBV6-5 and J usage is TRBJ1-1; weak D call: TRBD1 (6 bases). The V end lost 2 bases, the J end lost 7 bases, and 20 bases lay between the germline ends. Germline V gives CDR1 MNHEY, CDR2 SVGAGI. The CDR3 has 16 residues. In DNA, the CDR3 is TGTGCCAGCAGTTACCTAACCACAGGGAAAACGGGTGAAGCTTTCTTT. Translation gives CASSYLTTGKTGEAFF.

This clone was recorded a few times. The chain couples TRBV28 to TRBJ1-1, with D possibly being TRBD1 (5 bases). The germline CDR1 and CDR2 sequences are MDHEN and SYDVKM. With 4 bases removed from V and 8 bases from J, the gap between germline ends came to 11 bases. CDR3 length: 12 amino acids. For the CDR3, the DNA is TGTGCCAGCAGTTGGCGTAGGGGCGAAGCTTTCTTT. Amino acid sequence: CASSWRRGEAFF.

The chain joins TRBV11-3 to TRBJ2-1; the match to TRBD2 covers 11 bases. The germline V gene encodes CDR1 SGHNT and CDR2 YENEEA. This CDR3 spans 15 amino acids. Unmatched junction bases numbered 8, after V lost 5 bases and J lost 8 bases. For the CDR3, the DNA is TGTGCCAGCAGCCAAACTAGCGGGAGTTGGCATGAGCAGTTCTTC. This translates into CASSQTSGSWHEQFF.

This chain uses TRBV30 with TRBJ2-1, with 8 bases lining up with TRBD2. Germline V gene sequence: CDR1 GTSNPN, CDR2 SVGIG (reference sequence). With V trimmed by 3 bases and J by 0 bases, 1 base remained unmatched. This CDR3 is 14 amino acids long. DNA for the CDR3: TGTGCCTGGAGCGGGGGGGGCTCCTACAATGAGCAGTTCTTC. Encoded protein: CAWSGGGSYNEQFF.

The chain recombines TRBV10-2 with TRBJ1-1, with D tentatively TRBD1 (6 bases). Trimming took 2 bases from V and 3 from J, leaving 10 bases between them. Germline CDR1 is WSHSY and CDR2 is SAAADI. The length of the CDR3 is 14 residues. CDR3 amino acids: CASSEEGEYTEAFF. The CDR3, as DNA: TGCGCCAGCAGTGAGGAGGGGGAATACACTGAAGCTTTCTTT.